These T cell receptor beta chains were read from a single sample in a study of Ad26.COV2.S vaccination and SARS-CoV-2 variants. Profiling relied on immunoSEQ multiplex PCR, and the TCRdb table lists in-frame clones only, not all of them. The table includes more than 400,000 clones, about 90% detected once. Sequencing used peripheral blood, obtained in a trial of Ad26.COV2.S vaccine versus placebo. Every receptor here comes from a person aged 18-65 years who received the Ad26.COV2.S COVID-19 vaccine or a placebo. CDR3s include the opening cysteine and the closing phenylalanine or tryptophan. The order of the fields is clone size, J gene, CDR3 length, V gene, D gene, CDR3 DNA, CDR3 protein. A D gene is named only where the DNA matches it firmly. The size of a clone is reported for some rows only, either as once, few or many, or as a class for expanded clones.

. TRBJ2-7 13 TRBV5-1 TRBD1 TGCGCCAGCACCGAGACAGGGGTGGGCGAGCAGTACTTC CASTETGVGEQYF
. TRBJ1-2 16 TRBV19 TRBD1 TGTGCCAGTAGTGGGACAGGGATCCTTACTAACTATGGCTACACCTTC CASSGTGILTNYGYTF
. TRBJ1-3 13 TRBV28 . TGTGCCAGCAGTTTAGATCAGGCAAACACCATATATTTT CASSLDQANTIYF
. TRBJ2-3 16 TRBV7-2 TRBD2 TGTGCCAGCAGCTCGTTACGTGCGGGGGGGTCCGATACGCAGTATTTT CASSSLRAGGSDTQYF
. TRBJ2-1 16 TRBV19 . TGTGCCAGTAGTATTAGTCGGGACACGACCTACAATGAGCAGTTCTTC CASSISRDTTYNEQFF
. TRBJ2-6 15 TRBV28 . TGTGCCAGCAGTCCAGGGGCGGTTGGGGCCAACGTCCTGACTTTC CASSPGAVGANVLTF
. TRBJ2-5 18 TRBV7-6 . TGTGCCAGCAGTTATAGCTCCCTAATGACAGGTCCACAAGAGACCCAGTACTTC CASSYSSLMTGPQETQYF
. TRBJ2-5 13 TRBV5-1 . TGCGCCAGCAGCTTGGTTAGCGCGGAGACCCAGTACTTC CASSLVSAETQYF
. TRBJ2-3 12 TRBV5-8 . TGTGCCAGCAGCCCCGGAGGAGATACGCAGTATTTT CASSPGGDTQYF
. TRBJ1-4 16 TRBV7-9 . TGTGCCAGCAGCTCGGCCGAAGGAGGAAGAGGTGAAAAACTGTTTTTT CASSSAEGGRGEKLFF
. TRBJ2-4 17 TRBV15 TRBD1 TGTGCCACCAGCAGACCACAGGGGGAATTAGCCAAAAACATTCAGTACTTC CATSRPQGELAKNIQYF
once TRBJ2-3 16 TRBV7-2 . TGTGCCAGCAGCCCCGGCGGGCCGTGGAGCACAGATACGCAGTATTTT CASSPGGPWSTDTQYF
once TRBJ1-3 15 TRBV4-3 . TGCGCCAGCAGCCAAGGGGCAAGCTCTGGAAACACCATATATTTT CASSQGASSGNTIYF
. TRBJ1-2 14 TRBV7-8 TRBD1 TGTGCCAGCAGCATAACAGGGGTTGGGTATGGCTACACCTTC CASSITGVGYGYTF
. TRBJ1-1 15 TRBV21-1 . TGTGCCAGCAGCATGACGGGACAGGGAGACACTGAAGCTTTCTTT CASSMTGQGDTEAFF
. TRBJ1-6 16 TRBV5-1 . TGCGCCAGCAGCCGGGAGGGAGGGGCGTCTAATTCACCCCTCCACTTT CASSREGGASNSPLHF
. TRBJ1-2 14 TRBV3-1/TRBV3-2 TRBD1 TGTGCCAGCAGCCACCGTACAGGGGAAAGTGGCTACACCTTC CASSHRTGESGYTF
. TRBJ2-7 16 TRBV10-2 TRBD2 TGCGCCAGCAGTGAGTGGGGCGGGGGGGAACGGTACGAGCAGTACTTC CASSEWGGGERYEQYF
. TRBJ1-1 15 TRBV3-1/TRBV3-2 . TGTGCCAGCAGCCAAGAACAGGGCAGGAACACTGAAGCTTTCTTT CASSQEQGRNTEAFF
. TRBJ1-2 14 TRBV7-9 TRBD1 TGTGCCAGCAGCTCCTGGACAGGGGAGGTTGGCTACACCTTC CASSSWTGEVGYTF
few TRBJ1-3 16 TRBV27 TRBD1 TGTGCCAGCAGTTCAGCCGGGACAGGCCATGGAAACACCATATATTTT CASSSAGTGHGNTIYF
once TRBJ1-6 13 TRBV9 TRBD1 TGTGCCAGCAGCGTAGGGAGGGGGCAACCCCTCCACTTT CASSVGRGQPLHF
. TRBJ2-7 16 TRBV6-5 . TGTGCCAGCAGTTATTTCCTGGGGGCTCAGTTGAACGAGCAGTACTTC CASSYFLGAQLNEQYF
. TRBJ2-1 15 TRBV30 . TGTGCCTGGAACAATCTTGGGGGTGGGGGCAATGAGCAGTTCTTC CAWNNLGGGGNEQFF
. TRBJ2-2 16 TRBV4-1 . TGCGCCAGCAGCCAAGTGGCGACAGTACGAACCGGGGAGCTGTTTTTT CASSQVATVRTGELFF
. TRBJ2-2 16 TRBV5-1 . TGCGCCAGCAGCTTGGCGGCAGGGACGAACACCGGGGAGCTGTTTTTT CASSLAAGTNTGELFF
. TRBJ2-7 14 TRBV30 . TGTGCCTGGAGTGACGGGCTAGCGCGACGAGAGCAGTACTTC CAWSDGLARREQYF
. TRBJ1-1 15 TRBV24-1 . TGTGCCACCCGGGGGGCAGGGGCGGAAGGGACTGAAGCTTTCTTT CATRGAGAEGTEAFF
. TRBJ1-4 16 TRBV15 . TGTGCCACCAGCAGAGATCTCGTTGCAACTAATGAAAAACTGTTTTTT CATSRDLVATNEKLFF
. TRBJ2-3 13 TRBV5-6 . TGTGCCAGCAGCTTGGGAGGGACAGATACGCAGTATTTT CASSLGGTDTQYF
few TRBJ2-2 16 TRBV11-2 . TGTGCCAGCAGGCCCCTCGGGGGCGTGGGCACCGGGGAGCTGTTTTTT CASRPLGGVGTGELFF
. TRBJ1-1 14 TRBV7-2 . TGTGCCAGCAGCTTAGAGTGGGTGGGCACTGAAGCTTTCTTT CASSLEWVGTEAFF
. TRBJ1-1 16 TRBV5-1 . TGCGCCAGCAGCTTGGAATCAGGATACCTGAACACTGAAGCTTTCTTT CASSLESGYLNTEAFF
. TRBJ1-3 15 TRBV9 . TGTGCCAGCAGCGTAGCAGTCGGGACTGGAAACACCATATATTTT CASSVAVGTGNTIYF
. TRBJ2-5 22 TRBV4-3 . TGCGCCAGCAGCCAAGATTTGCTCTTCGGGGACCCGTGGGCAGCGACGTCGGGGACCCAGTACTTC CASSQDLLFGDPWAATSGTQYF
. TRBJ1-5 14 TRBV2 . TGTGCCAGCAGTGAAGCGGACACGAGGGGGGCCCAGCATTTT CASSEADTRGAQHF
. TRBJ2-3 18 TRBV5-1 TRBD2 TGCGCCAGCAGCTTGGCTGGCGGGGGGGCGAAGTTCACAGATACGCAGTATTTT CASSLAGGGAKFTDTQYF
. TRBJ2-3 14 TRBV3-1/TRBV3-2 . TGTGCCAGCAGCCTACGGACTAAGACAGATACGCAGTATTTT CASSLRTKTDTQYF
once TRBJ1-3 10 TRBV7-9 . TGTGCCAGCAGCTTAGTTGACATATATTTT CASSLVDIYF
. TRBJ2-1 13 TRBV27 . TGTGCCAGCAGTTTGCTGGGGTTGAATGAGCAGTTCTTC CASSLLGLNEQFF
. TRBJ1-1 15 TRBV20-1 . TGCAGTGCTAGTTCGGGCATGTCAGGGTACACTGAAGCTTTCTTT CSASSGMSGYTEAFF
. TRBJ2-1 15 TRBV4-3 . TGCGCCAGCAGCCTTAGAAGGGGCAAGTTGGTTGAGCAGTTCTTC CASSLRRGKLVEQFF
once TRBJ1-1 15 TRBV6-6 TRBD1 TGTGCCAGCAGTTACGCGACAGGGGGAAACACTGAAGCTTTCTTT CASSYATGGNTEAFF
few TRBJ1-6 15 TRBV27 . TGTGCCAGCAGTTTTGCAGGGAGGCGATTTTCACCCCTCCACTTT CASSFAGRRFSPLHF
. TRBJ1-1 14 TRBV19 . TGTGCCAGTAGTATCTTTTCCGACGACAAGCGAGCTTTCTTT CASSIFSDDKRAFF